The 32 T cell receptor beta chains reported below all come from one sample, sequenced in a study of cytomegalovirus exposure and HLA in healthy donors. Both 60 Vbeta primers and 13 Jbeta primers went into the PCR. The data were produced by immunoSEQ multiplex PCR, yet TCRdb's version contains in-frame clones alone and is incomplete. The table includes approximately 160,000 clones, 68% detected once. Material for sequencing was PBMCs. These receptors were taken from a man in his fifties in good health and CMV-seronegative.

This clone was recorded a few times. The chain has TRBV27 and TRBJ1-3, with a possible D match to TRBD1 (5 bases). Between the trimmed V and J ends, which lost 3 bases and 0 bases, there was a span of 9 bases. Germline CDR1 is MNHEY and CDR2 is SMNVEV (reference sequence). This CDR3 is 15 amino acids long. The CDR3 region is CASSFRQGSGNTIYF. CDR3 nucleotides: TGTGCCAGCAGTTTCAGGCAGGGCTCTGGAAACACCATATATTTT.

V and J are TRBV28 and TRBJ1-1, with 12 positions matching TRBD1. The CDR3 runs to 17 residues. In germline, CDR1 is MDHEN, CDR2 SYDVKM. V shed 6 bases, J shed 2 bases, and the junction held 10 bases outside the gene matches. The CDR3 coding sequence is TGTGCCAGCAGCCAGTGGGGACAGGGGGCGCGTAACACTGAAGCTTTCTTT. It yields the protein CASSQWGQGARNTEAFF.

The chain couples TRBV28 to TRBJ2-7, with 7 bases lining up with TRBD1. This CDR3 spans 13 amino acids. J gave up 5 bases and V 10 bases, and 11 bases lay outside the gene matches. Germline-derived CDR1 and CDR2 are MDHEN and SYDVKM. CDR3 nucleotides: TGTGCCACCCTCGGGACAGTTGACGACGAGCAGTACTTC. Translation: CATLGTVDDEQYF.

The gene calls are TRBV28 and TRBJ1-2, with a weak D call TRBD1 (5 bases). The V end lost 4 bases, the J end lost 4 bases, and 16 bases lay between the germline ends. This CDR3 has 15 residues. Germline V gives CDR1 MDHEN, CDR2 SYDVKM. DNA of the CDR3: TGTGCCAGCAGTTCCCTCGCGGCGGGGACCTATGGCTACACCTTC. The encoded protein is CASSSLAAGTYGYTF.

The chain has TRBV6-5 and TRBJ2-2, with 10 bases matching TRBD1. The CDR3 loop spans 15 amino acids. V gave up 6 bases and J gave up 4 bases; unmatched junction bases: 5. CDR1 is MNHEY and CDR2 is SVGAGI in the germline V gene. In DNA form, the CDR3 reads TGTGCCAGCAGGACCGACAGGGGGCCCACCGGGGAGCTGTTTTTT. This gives the protein CASRTDRGPTGELFF.

This chain links TRBV5-1 with TRBJ1-1; TRBD1 aligns across 8 bases. Germline-derived CDR1 and CDR2 are SGHRS and YFSETQ. The CDR3 has 14 residues. The junction had 7 bases not matched to a gene; V was cut back by 5 bases and J by 4 bases. The CDR3 nucleotides are TGCGCCAGCAGGGAACAACAGGGGGGCACTGAAGCTTTCTTT. This gives the protein CASREQQGGTEAFF. Looking up the rest from reference TRBV5-1 and TRBJ1-1 gives the full variable domain: KAGVTQTPRYLIKTRGQQVTLSCSPISGHRSVSWYQQTPGQGLQFLFEYFSETQRNKGNFPGRFSGRQFSNSRSEMNVSTLELGDSALYLCASREQQGGTEAFFGQGTRLTVV.

This clone came up a few times. This chain links TRBV7-9 with TRBJ1-2, with TRBD1 as a possible D gene (6 bases). The CDR3 is 11 amino acids. Germline CDR1 reads SEHNR; CDR2 reads FQNEAQ (reference sequence). Trimming removed 4 bases at V and 8 bases at J, with 8 bases between. CDR3: CASSSQGGYTF. As DNA, the CDR3 is TGTGCCAGCAGCTCTCAGGGGGGCTACACCTTC.

The V and J genes are TRBV27 and TRBJ2-7, with 8 bases fitting TRBD2. The germline CDR1 and CDR2 sequences are MNHEY and SMNVEV (reference sequence). This CDR3 comprises 14 residues. Trimming removed 8 bases from V and 1 base from J; junction bases left unmatched: 7. CDR3 sequence reads: CASAERGTSYEQYF. For the CDR3, the DNA is TGTGCCAGCGCGGAGCGGGGGACTTCCTACGAGCAGTACTTC.

The chain couples TRBV27 to TRBJ1-3, with 7 bases identical to TRBD1. Unmatched junction bases numbered 1, after V lost 7 bases and J lost 4 bases. CDR3 length: 12 amino acids. The germline CDR1 and CDR2 sequences are MNHEY and SMNVEV (reference sequence). CDR3 residues: CASKGGGNTIYF. The DNA for the CDR3 is TGTGCCAGCAAAGGGGGCGGAAACACCATATATTTT.

The V call is TRBV27, the J call TRBJ1-2, with D unresolved. CDR3 length: 14 amino acids. V was trimmed by 6 bases and J by 6 bases, leaving 17 bases between them. CDR1 and CDR2 from the germline V gene are MNHEY and SMNVEV (reference sequence). This chain's CDR3 is CASSKAIFLDGYTF. In nucleotides, the CDR3 is TGTGCCAGCAGCAAAGCGATTTTCCTCGATGGCTACACCTTC.

The chain combines TRBV19 with TRBJ1-6, with 9 nucleotides matching TRBD1. Trimming took 7 bases from V and 1 from J; bases not matched to a gene: 5. CDR3 length equals 16 residues. Germline V gene sequence: CDR1 LNHDA, CDR2 SQIVND (reference sequence). The CDR3 loop reads CASKDRGRSYNSPLHF. DNA for the CDR3: TGTGCCAGTAAGGACAGGGGTCGTTCCTATAATTCACCCCTCCACTTT.

The genes are TRBV2 and TRBJ1-5, with 8 nucleotides matching TRBD1. Germline V CDR1 and CDR2: SNHLY, FYNNEI. The V gene end was trimmed by 5 bases and the J gene end by 1 base; junction bases not matched to a gene: 1. This CDR3 contains 14 residues. The CDR3 nucleotides read TGTGCCAGCAGTAGACAGGGGAGCAATCAGCCCCAGCATTTT. Translated, it gives CASSRQGSNQPQHF.

This clone was observed once. The chain links TRBV5-1 to TRBJ2-5; 7 bases line up with TRBD2. In germline, CDR1 is SGHRS, CDR2 YFSETQ. V was clipped by 0 bases and J by 0 bases; unmatched bases: 8. This CDR3 is built from 17 residues. This chain's CDR3 is CASSLGPSGGNQETQYF. The CDR3 nucleotides are TGCGCCAGCAGCTTGGGACCTAGCGGCGGAAACCAAGAGACCCAGTACTTC.

The gene calls are TRBV2 and TRBJ2-7; no firm D call. Germline V CDR1 and CDR2: SNHLY, FYNNEI. V gave up 0 bases and J gave up 4 bases, with 4 bases separating them. The CDR3 extends over 12 amino acids. In DNA form, the CDR3 reads TGTGCCAGCAGTGAAGCTATATACGAGCAGTACTTC. Translating it yields CASSEAIYEQYF.

The chain recombines TRBV11-1 with TRBJ1-2; D possibly corresponds to TRBD1 (6 bases). This CDR3 has 15 residues. V was clipped by 2 bases and J by 4 bases, with 14 bases between them. In germline, CDR1 is SGHAT, CDR2 FQDESV (reference sequence). The CDR3: CASSLIRGASYGYTF. The CDR3 bases are TGTGCCAGCAGCTTAATCCGGGGGGCGTCCTATGGCTACACCTTC.

In its sample, this clone was seen a few times. The V call is TRBV4-3, the J call TRBJ2-3; D is unclear. The ends were cut back, 3 bases at V and 5 bases at J, with 6 bases in the middle. The CDR3 has 12 amino acids. Per germline, CDR1 LGHNA and CDR2 YSLEER. This chain's CDR3 is CASSQRRDTQYF. CDR3 nucleotides: TGCGCCAGCAGCCAGAGGAGAGATACGCAGTATTTT.

The chain recombines TRBV7-8 with TRBJ2-1; 8 bases are shared with TRBD2. Germline V gives CDR1 SGHVS, CDR2 FQNEAQ. Germline trimming cut 3 bases from V and 6 bases from J; bases unmatched to any gene: 10. The CDR3 loop spans 16 amino acids. The CDR3 sequence: CASSLVAGGGINEQFF. Written as DNA, the CDR3 is TGTGCCAGCAGCTTGGTTGCGGGGGGCGGGATCAATGAGCAGTTCTTC.

This clone has just one count. The chain links TRBV7-2 to TRBJ1-4, with a possible D match to TRBD1 (5 bases). The CDR3 loop spans 17 amino acids. Trimming took 0 bases from V and 8 from J, leaving 19 bases between them. The germline gives CDR1 SGHTA, CDR2 FQGNSA. CDR3 bases: TGTGCCAGCAGCTTAGCTGGGGCCTTGGGCGGACGCGAAAAACTGTTTTTT. This sequence encodes CASSLAGALGGREKLFF.

This clone has only a few counts. The rearrangement links TRBV5-4 to TRBJ2-2, with TRBD1 identical over 7 bases. The CDR3 has 17 amino acids. Germline CDR1 and CDR2: SGHNT and YYREEE (reference sequence). The trim removed 3 bases at V and 3 bases at J, leaving 11 bases unmatched. The CDR3 spells CASSSFNEGAYTGELFF. The CDR3 nucleotides are TGTGCCAGCAGCTCTTTCAATGAGGGGGCGTACACCGGGGAGCTGTTTTTT.

This clone has a handful of counts. The CDR3 here is CASSQETGGRGELFF. DNA of the CDR3: TGCGCCAGCAGCCAAGAGACAGGGGGCAGGGGGGAGCTGTTTTTT. The gene calls are TRBV4-1 and TRBJ2-2, with 10 bases that match TRBD1. V was clipped by 0 bases and J by 8 bases; unmatched bases: 3. This CDR3 region has 15 residues. CDR1 and CDR2 (germline): MGHRA, YSYEKL.

J is TRBJ1-1 and V is TRBV11-3; no clear D gene. The germline gives CDR1 SGHNT, CDR2 YENEEA. The ends were cut back, 6 bases at V and 1 base at J, with 12 bases in the middle. The CDR3 runs 14 residues. The CDR3 DNA is TGTGCCAGCAGACAAATTCATGGGAACACTGAAGCTTTCTTT. It codes for CASRQIHGNTEAFF.

This clone was seen only a few times. J is TRBJ1-6 and V is TRBV6-1, with D possibly being TRBD1 (6 bases). V was trimmed by 0 bases and J by 10 bases, leaving 16 bases between them. Per the germline V gene, CDR1 is MNHNS and CDR2 is SASEGT. This CDR3 spans 16 amino acids. CDR3 DNA sequence: TGTGCCAGCAGTGAAGCGGGGGCCTGGGGGCAGTCACCCCTCCACTTT. Protein: CASSEAGAWGQSPLHF.

This clone occurred a few times. This chain uses TRBV4-1 with TRBJ2-1; D possibly corresponds to TRBD2 (7 bases). This CDR3 region has 17 residues. Germline-derived CDR1 and CDR2 are MGHRA and YSYEKL. V lost 1 base and J 7 bases, leaving 20 bases between the germline ends. The CDR3 protein is CASSQVLRGGGVNEQFF. CDR3 bases: TGCGCCAGCAGCCAAGTCTTACGAGGGGGGGGCGTAAATGAGCAGTTCTTC.

The chain is built from TRBV19 and TRBJ2-3, with 9 bases fitting TRBD1. CDR1 LNHDA and CDR2 SQIVND come from the germline V gene (reference sequence). CDR3 size: 14 residues. V was pared by 6 bases and J by 2 bases, with 3 bases of the junction left unmatched. The CDR3 nucleotides read TGTGCCAGTAGGGGGACAGGGATCACAGATACGCAGTATTTT. It specifies CASRGTGITDTQYF. The full variable domain, with the rest looked up from reference TRBV19 and TRBJ2-3, is DGGITQSPKYLFRKEGQNVTLSCEQNLNHDAMYWYRQDPGQGLRLIYYSQIVNDFQKGDIAEGYSVSREKKESFPLTVTSAQKNPTAFYLCASRGTGITDTQYFGPGTRLTVL.

This chain uses TRBV4-1 with TRBJ2-2; TRBD1 matches 8 bases. Germline CDR1 MGHRA, CDR2 YSYEKL. Trimming took 0 bases from V and 5 from J; bases not matched to a gene: 5. The CDR3 extends over 16 amino acids. This CDR3 reads CASSQDRGLETGELFF. CDR3 coding DNA: TGCGCCAGCAGCCAAGACAGGGGGCTTGAAACCGGGGAGCTGTTTTTT.

This clone occurred a few times. The chain carries TRBV6-6 and TRBJ2-7, with TRBD1 matching 7 bases. From germline, CDR1 is MNHNY and CDR2 SVGAGI (reference sequence). V lost 5 bases and J lost 3; bases outside the gene matches: 10. The CDR3 has 15 amino acids. The CDR3 loop is CASSMGDRPLYEQYF. The CDR3 DNA reads TGTGCCAGCAGTATGGGGGACAGACCTCTCTACGAGCAGTACTTC.

The sample holds a few counts of this clone. This rearrangement joins TRBV11-2 to TRBJ1-1; no definite D call. The germline V gene has CDR1 SGHAT and CDR2 FQNNGV. The V end lost 1 base, the J end lost 0 bases, and 15 bases lay between the germline ends. The CDR3 has 17 amino acids. For the CDR3, the DNA is TGTGCCAGCAGCTTAGTAGTTGGGCGTGAGTTGAACACTGAAGCTTTCTTT. Its protein product is CASSLVVGRELNTEAFF.

This clone has only a few counts. The CDR3 nucleotides are TGTGCCAGCAGCTTAGGGGCCGCGCCAGATACGCAGTATTTT. The encoded protein is CASSLGAAPDTQYF. The gene calls are TRBV7-9 and TRBJ2-3; no reliable D call. Germline CDR1 reads SEHNR; CDR2 reads FQNEAQ (reference sequence). The CDR3 has 14 residues. With 1 base removed from V and 4 bases from J, the gap between germline ends came to 9 bases. Supplemented by reference TRBV7-9 and TRBJ2-3, the full variable domain reads DTGVSQNPRHKITKRGQNVTFRCDPISEHNRLYWYRQTLGQGPEFLTYFQNEAQLEKSRLLSDRFSAERPKGSFSTLEIQRTEQGDSAMYLCASSLGAAPDTQYFGPGTRLTVL.

The rearrangement links TRBV5-1 to TRBJ2-7; D call uncertain. This CDR3 has 13 amino acids. Germline assignment: CDR1 SGHRS and CDR2 YFSETQ. V was pared by 0 bases and J by 0 bases, with 4 bases between. The CDR3 here is CASSLGSSYEQYF. CDR3 DNA: TGCGCCAGCAGCTTGGGTAGCTCCTACGAGCAGTACTTC.

This sequence joins TRBV14 and TRBJ1-1, with D possibly TRBD1 on 5 matching bases. Germline V lookup: CDR1 SGHDN, CDR2 FVKESK. V lost 4 bases to trimming and J lost 0 bases, with 15 bases between them. This CDR3 contains 16 residues. The DNA of the CDR3 is TGTGCCAGCAGCCCCCAGTGGGGACTTATGAACACTGAAGCTTTCTTT. Its translation: CASSPQWGLMNTEAFF.

V and J are TRBV5-4 and TRBJ2-3, with 7 bases lining up with TRBD2. V gave up 2 bases and J gave up 2 bases; unmatched junction bases: 5. Germline CDR1 SGHNT, CDR2 YYREEE (reference sequence). This CDR3 region has 15 residues. The CDR3 reads CASSFGGGTTDTQYF. DNA of the CDR3: TGTGCCAGCAGCTTCGGCGGGGGTACCACAGATACGCAGTATTTT.

Only a few counts were recorded for this clone. The chain is built from TRBV15 and TRBJ2-7, with TRBD2 matching 11 bases. CDR1 is LNHNV, CDR2 YYDKDF, per germline (reference sequence). The V and J ends lost 6 bases and 1 base, in that order; junction bases with no gene match: 5. This CDR3 comprises 15 residues. For the CDR3, the DNA is TGTGCCACCAGTCGTAGCGGGGGGGTGTCCTACGAGCAGTACTTC. Its protein product is CATSRSGGVSYEQYF.